The clone carrying this TCR beta chain was counted between two and nine times. No antigen is known for it. Repertoires were generated with immunoSEQ multiplex PCR, while TCRdb's copy carries only in-frame clones and drops some. The sample lists some 180,000 clones, almost 95% seen once, with about 1.2% in the top ten. Germline V lookup: CDR1 WSHSY, CDR2 SAAADI. The length of the CDR3 is 15 residues. Trimming stripped 0 bases from V and 4 bases from J, with 12 bases between. The data were obtained in a study of T cell responses to AZD1222 COVID-19 vaccine. Study-level points and caveats: Once two AZD1222 doses were given, Spike-specific TCR breadth and depth went up.

V is TRBV10-2 and J is TRBJ1-1, with D maybe TRBD1 (5 bases). The sequencing here drew on peripheral blood, taken on day 0 of AZD1222 vaccination. The source is an adult in good health. The CDR3 protein is CASSESIGGATEAFF. For the CDR3, the DNA is TGCGCCAGCAGTGAGTCGATTGGTGGGGCCACTGAAGCTTTCTTT.